These T cell receptor beta chains were read from a single sample in a study of blood T cells in healthy people across ages. TCRdb re-derived calls from the 5' RACE reads in MiXCR, one entry per CDR3 protein. The sample contains roughly 1,700,000 distinct CDR3 sequences, 28% of which appear only once. Sequenced material: blood. The receptors stem from a woman in her 30s in good health. Each CDR3 is given with its conserved first and last residue. The D gene is left open where the match is weak. Clone size is shown for a subset of rows, as once, few, many or a class of expanded clone.

CDR3aa: CASSDRAGGPTDTQYF
CDR3nt: TGTGCCAGCAGCGACCGAGCGGGGGGCCCCACAGATACGCAGTATTTT
d_gene: TRBD2
v_gene: TRBV9
abundance: .
j_gene: TRBJ2-3

CDR3aa: CASSRRLYEQFF
CDR3nt: TGTGCCAGCAGTCGTCGACTGTATGAGCAGTTCTTC
d_gene: .
v_gene: TRBV7-6
abundance: many
j_gene: TRBJ2-1

CDR3aa: CASSAPSGRANEQVF
CDR3nt: TGTGCCAGCAGCGCCCCCAGCGGGAGGGCCAATGAGCAGGTCTTC
d_gene: TRBD2
v_gene: TRBV7-9
abundance: .
j_gene: TRBJ2-1

CDR3aa: CASSFPGTADTQYF
CDR3nt: TGTGCCAGCAGTTTCCCCGGGACGGCAGATACGCAGTATTTT
d_gene: .
v_gene: TRBV28
abundance: few
j_gene: TRBJ2-3

CDR3aa: CASSVNPRGANTGERFF
CDR3nt: TGTGCCAGCAGCGTAAACCCTCGGGGAGCGAACACCGGGGAGCGGTTTTTT
d_gene: .
v_gene: TRBV9
abundance: few
j_gene: TRBJ2-2

CDR3aa: CASSSPGVINEQFF
CDR3nt: TGTGCCAGCAGCTCCCCCGGGGTCATCAATGAGCAGTTCTTC
d_gene: .
v_gene: TRBV28
abundance: .
j_gene: TRBJ2-1

CDR3aa: CASSSPRGEQFF
CDR3nt: TGCGCCAGCAGCTCGCCAAGGGGTGAGCAGTTCTTC
d_gene: .
v_gene: TRBV5-1
abundance: .
j_gene: TRBJ2-1

CDR3aa: CASSLTGAAGPQHF
CDR3nt: TGTGCCAGCAGCTTAACGGGGGCCGCGGGGCCCCAGCATTTT
d_gene: .
v_gene: TRBV7-2
abundance: many
j_gene: TRBJ1-5

CDR3aa: CASSLGTSGTYNEQFF
CDR3nt: TGCGCCAGCAGCCTCGGGACTAGCGGAACCTACAATGAGCAGTTCTTC
d_gene: TRBD2
v_gene: TRBV4-3
abundance: many
j_gene: TRBJ2-1

CDR3aa: CASSFLQQGSGANVLTF
CDR3nt: TGTGCCAGCAGTTTCCTACAACAGGGATCTGGGGCCAACGTCCTGACTTTC
d_gene: .
v_gene: TRBV28
abundance: many
j_gene: TRBJ2-6

CDR3aa: CASSIRGAKNIRYF
CDR3nt: TGTGCCAGCAGCATAAGGGGAGCCAAAAACATTCGGTACTTC
d_gene: .
v_gene: TRBV21-1
abundance: .
j_gene: TRBJ2-4

CDR3aa: CSARGQGAYNEQFF
CDR3nt: TGCAGTGCTAGAGGACAGGGGGCCTACAATGAGCAGTTCTTC
d_gene: TRBD1
v_gene: TRBV20-1
abundance: .
j_gene: TRBJ2-1

CDR3aa: CASSFSGAGNEQFF
CDR3nt: TGTGCCAGCAGCTTTAGCGGGGCTGGGAATGAGCAGTTCTTC
d_gene: TRBD2
v_gene: TRBV7-9
abundance: few
j_gene: TRBJ2-1